The present T cell receptor (beta chain) was sequenced within a study of T cells in Graves' hyperthyroidism and ophthalmopathy. Study-wide findings and caveats: Before onset, by a median of around 6.4 months, the model predicted ophthalmopathy.

Comments on this clonotype: Antigen: not known.

The PBMCs had their origin in more than 9.5 ml of fresh peripheral blood. RNA transcripts were the template for amplifying TCR beta CDR3 regions. HTBI primers were the set used in a first-round RT-PCR of the TCR CDR3. TCRdb analysed the multiplex PCR reads with MiXCR anew, one entry per CDR3 protein. This table holds about 320,000 distinct CDR3 sequences, 16% found once. Germline V gene data show CDR1 as SQVTM and CDR2 as ANQGSEA. The CDR3 is 10 amino acids. The sequenced sample consisted of blood. This clonotype originated in a man aged 25-40 years with Graves' hyperthyroidism. The rearrangement joins TRBV29-1 to TRBJ1-2, with D unresolved. The CDR3 loop reads CMVRNYGYTF. The CDR3 nucleotides are TGCATGGTCCGTAACTATGGCTACACCTTC.